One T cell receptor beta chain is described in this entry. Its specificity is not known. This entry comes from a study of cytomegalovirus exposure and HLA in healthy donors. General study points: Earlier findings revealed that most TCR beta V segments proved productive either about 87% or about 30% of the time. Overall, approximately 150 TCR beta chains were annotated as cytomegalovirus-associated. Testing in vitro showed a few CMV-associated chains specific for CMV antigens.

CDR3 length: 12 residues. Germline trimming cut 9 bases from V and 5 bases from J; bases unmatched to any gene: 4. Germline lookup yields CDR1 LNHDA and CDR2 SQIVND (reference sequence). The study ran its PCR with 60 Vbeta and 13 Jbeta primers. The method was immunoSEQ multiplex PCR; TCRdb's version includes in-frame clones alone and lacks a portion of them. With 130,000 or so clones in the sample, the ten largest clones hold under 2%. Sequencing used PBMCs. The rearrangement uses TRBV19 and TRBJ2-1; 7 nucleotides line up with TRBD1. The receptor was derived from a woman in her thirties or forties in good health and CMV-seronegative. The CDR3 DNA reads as TGTGCCAGCAATACAGGGGACAATGAGCAGTTCTTC. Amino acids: CASNTGDNEQFF.